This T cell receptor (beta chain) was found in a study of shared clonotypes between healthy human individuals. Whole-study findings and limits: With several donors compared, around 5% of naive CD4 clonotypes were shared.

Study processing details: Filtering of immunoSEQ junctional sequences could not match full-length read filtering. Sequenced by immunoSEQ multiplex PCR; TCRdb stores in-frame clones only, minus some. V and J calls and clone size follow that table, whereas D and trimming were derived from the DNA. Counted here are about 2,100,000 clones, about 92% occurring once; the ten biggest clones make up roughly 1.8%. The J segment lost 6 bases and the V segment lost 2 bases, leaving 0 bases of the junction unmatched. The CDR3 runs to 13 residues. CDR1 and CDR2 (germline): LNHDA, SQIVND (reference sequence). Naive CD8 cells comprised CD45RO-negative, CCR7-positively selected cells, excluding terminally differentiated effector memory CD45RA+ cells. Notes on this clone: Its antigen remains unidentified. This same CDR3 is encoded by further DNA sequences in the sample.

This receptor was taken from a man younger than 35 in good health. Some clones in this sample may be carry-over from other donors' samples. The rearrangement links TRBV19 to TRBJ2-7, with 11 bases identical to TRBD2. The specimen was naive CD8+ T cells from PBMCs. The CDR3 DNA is TGTGCCAGTAGTATAACTAGCGGGGGCGAGCAGTACTTC. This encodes CASSITSGGEQYF.